Listed below are T cell receptor beta chains from one sample, sequenced in a study of regulatory T cells in long-lasting Graves disease. TCRdb re-derived calls from the multiplex PCR reads in MiXCR, one entry per CDR3 protein. The data contain 350,000 to 450,000 distinct CDR3 sequences, 12% of them singletons. These data also featured in a second study, about T cells in Graves' hyperthyroidism and ophthalmopathy.

The starting material was peripheral blood mononuclear cells (PBMCs), obtained at new diagnosis, from a patient treated with antithyroid drugs. The origin of the receptors is a woman between 18 and 30 years old with Graves disease. The CDR3 runs from the conserved cysteine through the conserved F or W. The order of the fields is J gene, V gene, CDR3 protein.

TRBJ1-2 TRBV12-3/TRBV12-4 CASSLEQGATYGYTF
TRBJ2-7 TRBV4-1 CASSQVSRFYEQYF
TRBJ1-2 TRBV2 CASLDRGGGLYGYTF
TRBJ2-2 TRBV4-3 CASSQDAGRAGELFF
TRBJ2-1 TRBV12-3/TRBV12-4 CAMSGGSNNEQFF
TRBJ2-7 TRBV12-3/TRBV12-4 CASSLAVPSTVYEQYF
TRBJ2-5 TRBV20-1 CSARAETQYF
TRBJ2-7 TRBV5-1 CASSLAARDYEQYF
TRBJ1-1 TRBV7-2 CASGRGGTEAFF
TRBJ1-2 TRBV2 CASRPGTNYGYTF
TRBJ2-1 TRBV13 CASSLGLGPPDEQFF
TRBJ1-1 TRBV20-1 CSAVQGWPNTEAFF
TRBJ2-3 TRBV18 CASSLKLGRDTDTQYF
TRBJ2-1 TRBV20-1 CSARAQPYEQFF
TRBJ2-3 TRBV12-3/TRBV12-4 CASKITGVSTDTQYF
TRBJ2-3 TRBV7-9 CASSLLAGPFEGTQYF
TRBJ2-4 TRBV7-9 CASSHTALQYF
TRBJ2-3 TRBV28 CASSFFPWTSGRKDTQYF
TRBJ2-7 TRBV11-2 CAGSPGLSASYEQYF
TRBJ1-4 TRBV6-2/TRBV6-3 CASSISHEKLFF
TRBJ2-1 TRBV20-1 CSARVLAGENNEQFF
TRBJ2-7 TRBV10-3 CAIRPGQGAPYEQYF
TRBJ1-2 TRBV4-1 CASSLHLGTGDGYTF
TRBJ1-2 TRBV7-9 CASSLASRYKGYDYGYTF
TRBJ2-5 TRBV9 CASSVGARVQTSGETQYF
TRBJ2-1 TRBV7-2 CASSLDWYNEQFF
TRBJ2-2 TRBV7-8 CASRPSRLWGGELFF
TRBJ2-2 TRBV19 CASSWRTGSAGELFF
TRBJ2-7 TRBV4-3 CASSQDGQLYEQYF
TRBJ2-3 TRBV5-1 CASSLVTRDTQYF
TRBJ1-3 TRBV29-1 CSASPGAKFKPGNTIYF
TRBJ2-3 TRBV7-2 CASSSTRFDTQYF
TRBJ1-1 TRBV7-9 CASSSQGHPKAFF
TRBJ2-7 TRBV27 CASSLKIAYEQYF
TRBJ2-7 TRBV7-9 CASSFQALLGYEQYF
TRBJ2-5 TRBV20-1 CSHEDRHQETQYF
TRBJ2-2 TRBV6-2/TRBV6-3 CASSYRIEGLFLPGVTGELFF
TRBJ2-2 TRBV28 CASSGDSGHGELFF
TRBJ2-7 TRBV7-9 CASSSYTTVLSYEQYF
TRBJ2-5 TRBV20-1 CSARGAGALRLVETQYF
TRBJ2-1 TRBV5-1 CASSLTTSGLYNEQFF
TRBJ1-5 TRBV20-1 CSARGQESWPQHF
TRBJ2-3 TRBV28 CASSSSRTSGTSTDTQYF
TRBJ1-1 TRBV6-1 CASSNRRGGLNTEAFF
TRBJ2-3 TRBV30 CASARTAGSSMPDTQYF
TRBJ2-2 TRBV11-2 CASSPLAGAPGGELFF
TRBJ2-1 TRBV9 CASSVTAGGKYNEQFF
TRBJ2-2 TRBV20-1 CSASEGDGELFF
TRBJ2-3 TRBV5-1 CASSLRQGSDTQYF